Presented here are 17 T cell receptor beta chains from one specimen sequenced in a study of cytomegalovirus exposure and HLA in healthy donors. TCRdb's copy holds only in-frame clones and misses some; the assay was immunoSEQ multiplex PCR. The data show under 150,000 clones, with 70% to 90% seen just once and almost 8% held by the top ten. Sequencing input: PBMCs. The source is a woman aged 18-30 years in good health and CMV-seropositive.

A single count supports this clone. The CDR3 is CASSVEGGFSMNTEAFF. As DNA, the CDR3 is TGTGCCAGCAGCGTAGAAGGCGGATTCTCTATGAACACTGAAGCTTTCTTT. This chain joins TRBV9 and TRBJ1-1, with no clear D. The CDR3 has 17 residues. V was clipped by 0 bases and J by 0 bases, with 15 bases between them. Germline lookup yields CDR1 SGDLS and CDR2 YYNGEE.

In DNA form, the CDR3 reads TGTGCCAGCAGCCACGGTGGGAGTCCCTCCTACAATGAGCAGTTCTTC. It translates to CASSHGGSPSYNEQFF. The V call is TRBV7-8, the J call TRBJ2-1, with a weak D call TRBD2 (5 bases). CDR1 SGHVS and CDR2 FQNEAQ come from the germline V gene. The CDR3 has 16 amino acids. V was cut by 5 bases and J by 0 bases, with 14 bases left in between.

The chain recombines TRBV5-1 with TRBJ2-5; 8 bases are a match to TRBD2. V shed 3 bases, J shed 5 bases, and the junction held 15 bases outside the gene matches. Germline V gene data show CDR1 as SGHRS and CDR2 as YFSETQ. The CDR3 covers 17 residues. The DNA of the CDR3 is TGCGCCAGCAGCTCCGCCATCGGGGGGGGCCTCAGTGAGACCCAGTACTTC. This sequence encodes CASSSAIGGGLSETQYF.

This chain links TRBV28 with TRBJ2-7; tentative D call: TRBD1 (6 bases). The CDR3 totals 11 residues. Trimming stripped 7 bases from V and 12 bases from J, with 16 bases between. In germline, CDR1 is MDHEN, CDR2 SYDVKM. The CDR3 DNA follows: TGTGCCAGCACCCGTAGGACAGAGACGTACTTC. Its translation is CASTRRTETYF.

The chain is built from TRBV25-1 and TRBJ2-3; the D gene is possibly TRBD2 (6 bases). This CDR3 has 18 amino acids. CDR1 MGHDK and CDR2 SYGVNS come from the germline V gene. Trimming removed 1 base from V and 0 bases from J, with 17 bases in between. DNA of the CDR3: TGTGCCAGCAGTGAATGGGTCGGGGGTGCTACTAGCACAGATACGCAGTATTTT. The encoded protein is CASSEWVGGATSTDTQYF.

The CDR3 protein is CASSLADRGGYGYTF. The DNA for the CDR3 is TGTGCCAGCAGCTTGGCGGACAGGGGTGGCTATGGCTACACCTTC. This chain uses TRBV5-6 with TRBJ1-2; 9 bases match TRBD1. J was trimmed by 4 bases and V by 0 bases; bases with no gene match: 4. The CDR3 has 15 residues. Germline CDR1 reads SGHDT; CDR2 reads YYEEEE.

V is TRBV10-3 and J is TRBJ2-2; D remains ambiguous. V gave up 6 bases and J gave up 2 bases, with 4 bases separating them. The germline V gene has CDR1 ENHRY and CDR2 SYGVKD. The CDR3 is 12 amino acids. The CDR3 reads CAIRANTGELFF. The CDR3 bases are TGTGCCATCAGGGCAAACACCGGGGAGCTGTTTTTT.

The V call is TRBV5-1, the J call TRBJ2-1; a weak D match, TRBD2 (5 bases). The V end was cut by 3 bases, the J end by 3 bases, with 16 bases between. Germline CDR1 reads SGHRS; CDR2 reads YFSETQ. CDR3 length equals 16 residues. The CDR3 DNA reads TGCGCCAGCAGCTCTACCTCCCGAGGGAACTACAATGAGCAGTTCTTC. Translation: CASSSTSRGNYNEQFF.

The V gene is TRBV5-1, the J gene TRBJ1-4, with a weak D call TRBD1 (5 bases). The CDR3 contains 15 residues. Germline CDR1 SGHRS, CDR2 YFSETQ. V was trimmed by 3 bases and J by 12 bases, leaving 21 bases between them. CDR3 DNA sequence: TGCGCCAGCAGCTCCAAGGCCAGGGCTTTGTTACAACTGTTTTTT. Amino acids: CASSSKARALLQLFF.

The CDR3 coding sequence is TGCGCCAGCAGCCTCCAGGAAGGTCAGCCCCAGCATTTT. Its translation: CASSLQEGQPQHF. This sequence joins TRBV4-3 and TRBJ1-5; D unresolved. V was trimmed by 4 bases and J by 6 bases, leaving 10 bases between them. Germline V gives CDR1 LGHNA, CDR2 YSLEER. The CDR3 is made up of 13 amino acids.

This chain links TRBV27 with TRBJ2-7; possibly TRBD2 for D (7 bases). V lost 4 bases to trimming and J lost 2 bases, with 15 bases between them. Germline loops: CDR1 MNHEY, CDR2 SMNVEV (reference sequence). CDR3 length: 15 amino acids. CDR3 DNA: TGTGCCAGCAGTTGGCTCCCCGGGGGGCCCTACGAGCAGTACTTC. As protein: CASSWLPGGPYEQYF.

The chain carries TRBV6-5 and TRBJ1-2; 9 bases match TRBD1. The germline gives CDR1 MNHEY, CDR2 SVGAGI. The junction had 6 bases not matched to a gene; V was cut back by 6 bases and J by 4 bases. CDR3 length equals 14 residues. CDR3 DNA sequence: TGTGCCAGCAGGGAAACAGGGGGCCGCTATGGCTACACCTTC. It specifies CASRETGGRYGYTF.

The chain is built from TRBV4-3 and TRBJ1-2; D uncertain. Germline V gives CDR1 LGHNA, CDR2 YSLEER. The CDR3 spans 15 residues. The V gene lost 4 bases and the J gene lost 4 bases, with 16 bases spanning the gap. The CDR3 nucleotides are TGCGCCAGCAGCCGAGCAGCCGTGGCGGGCTATGGCTACACCTTC. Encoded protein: CASSRAAVAGYGYTF.

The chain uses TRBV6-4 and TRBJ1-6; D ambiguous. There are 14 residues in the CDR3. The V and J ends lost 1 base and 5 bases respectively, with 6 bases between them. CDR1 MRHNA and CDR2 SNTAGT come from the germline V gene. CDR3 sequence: CASSDFSNNSPLHF. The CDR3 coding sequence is TGTGCCAGCAGTGACTTCAGTAATAATTCACCCCTCCACTTT.

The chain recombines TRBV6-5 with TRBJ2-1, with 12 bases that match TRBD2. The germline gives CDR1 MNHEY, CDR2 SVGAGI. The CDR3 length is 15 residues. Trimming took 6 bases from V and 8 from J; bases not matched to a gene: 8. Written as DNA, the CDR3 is TGTGCCAGCAGCCCCTGGACTAGCGGGAAGGATGAGCAGTTCTTC. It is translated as CASSPWTSGKDEQFF.

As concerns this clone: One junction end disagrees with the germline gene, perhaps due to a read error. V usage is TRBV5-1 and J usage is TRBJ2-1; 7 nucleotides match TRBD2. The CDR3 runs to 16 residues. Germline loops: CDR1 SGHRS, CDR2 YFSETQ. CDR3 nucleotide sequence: TGCGCCAGCAGATTGGACGCGGGGTTCGGGAGGTATGAGCAGTTCTTC. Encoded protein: CASRLDAGFGRYEQFF.

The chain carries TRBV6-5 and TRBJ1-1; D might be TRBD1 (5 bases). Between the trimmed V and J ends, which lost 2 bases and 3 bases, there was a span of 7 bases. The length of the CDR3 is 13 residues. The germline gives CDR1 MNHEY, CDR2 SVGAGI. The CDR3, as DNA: TGTGCCAGCAGTTACAAGGGGTACACTGAAGCTTTCTTT. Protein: CASSYKGYTEAFF.